These 27 T cell receptor beta chains share one sample of origin, sequenced in a study of T cells in Graves' hyperthyroidism and ophthalmopathy. Amplified TCR beta CDR3 regions derived from RNA transcripts. In the first-round RT-PCR of the TCR CDR3, the HTBI primer set was used. TCRdb processed the multiplex PCR reads anew with MiXCR; each CDR3 protein has one entry. Of around 500,000 distinct CDR3 sequences in the sample, approximately 15% were seen once. Sequenced material: blood. These receptors all stem from a woman under 30 with Graves' hyperthyroidism.

The chain combines TRBV20-1 with TRBJ1-5; D might be TRBD1 (5 bases). Germline V gives CDR1 DFQATT, CDR2 SNEGSKA (reference sequence). V was trimmed by 6 bases and J by 9 bases, leaving 15 bases between them. This CDR3 contains 12 residues. In DNA, the CDR3 is TGCAGTGCATTTAGCAGGGTGCCGCCCCAGCATTTT. Protein product: CSAFSRVPPQHF.

Ten or more counts support this clonotype. The chain recombines TRBV27 with TRBJ1-2, with D tentatively TRBD1 (6 bases). V lost 5 bases, J lost 8 bases, and 15 bases lay in between. Looked up from germline, CDR1 is MNHEY and CDR2 is SMNVEV (reference sequence). This CDR3 has 13 amino acids. CDR3 nucleotides: TGTGCCAGCAGTCGGGGGCCCCAAGCCGGCTACACCTTC. Translating gives CASSRGPQAGYTF.

This clonotype has ten or more counts. The V call is TRBV5-1, the J call TRBJ2-1; 13 bases fit TRBD2. The V segment lost 7 bases and the J segment 8 bases; nucleotides outside the gene matches: 9. This CDR3 contains 15 residues. Germline V gene sequence: CDR1 SGHRS, CDR2 YFSETQ. The CDR3 DNA is TGCGCCAGCGCGTTTGGGACTAGCGGGATTGATGAGCAGTTCTTC. Protein product: CASAFGTSGIDEQFF. Drawing the rest from reference TRBV5-1 and TRBJ2-1, the complete variable domain is KAGVTQTPRYLIKTRGQQVTLSCSPISGHRSVSWYQQTPGQGLQFLFEYFSETQRNKGNFPGRFSGRQFSNSRSEMNVSTLELGDSALYLCASAFGTSGIDEQFFGPGTRLTVL.

The genes are TRBV5-1 and TRBJ2-7; 7 bases map to TRBD2. V dropped 1 base and J dropped 3; count of bases not matched to a gene: 4. The CDR3 consists of 14 residues. CDR1 and CDR2 (germline): SGHRS, YFSETQ. This CDR3 is CASSLPGGNYEQYF. As DNA, the CDR3 is TGCGCCAGCAGCTTGCCGGGGGGAAACTACGAGCAGTACTTC.

CDR3 DNA: TGCAGTGCTCCCCGGACAGAAAGCTATGGCTACACCTTC. Its translation is CSAPRTESYGYTF. V and J are TRBV20-1 and TRBJ1-2; a weak D match, TRBD1 (6 bases). Per the germline V gene, CDR1 is DFQATT and CDR2 is SNEGSKA (reference sequence). Trimming cost V 5 bases and J 4 bases, with 14 bases left between them. CDR3 length equals 13 residues.

This clonotype was counted many times. The chain recombines TRBV9 with TRBJ2-5, with a weak D call TRBD2 (5 bases). Germline V gene sequence: CDR1 SGDLS, CDR2 YYNGEE. Trimming took 4 bases from V and 5 from J, leaving 21 bases between them. The CDR3 contains 16 residues. CDR3 residues: CASSTGPSAAEETQYF. In DNA form, the CDR3 reads TGTGCCAGCAGCACCGGTCCCTCAGCGGCCGAGGAGACCCAGTACTTC.

Ten or more counts support this clonotype. The chain recombines TRBV5-1 with TRBJ2-7; the match to TRBD2 covers 9 bases. The trim removed 4 bases at V and 2 bases at J, leaving 10 bases unmatched. Germline V gene data show CDR1 as SGHRS and CDR2 as YFSETQ. CDR3 length: 16 amino acids. The CDR3 DNA reads TGCGCCAGCAGCGAAGCAGGACTAGCGAACACCTACGAGCAGTACTTC. Residues: CASSEAGLANTYEQYF.

This clonotype appeared many times. The chain links TRBV18 to TRBJ2-5; the D is unclear. Germline CDR1 KGHSH, CDR2 LQKENI. V was cut by 1 base and J by 2 bases, with 8 bases left in between. This CDR3 comprises 14 residues. CDR3 residues: CASSPLARQETQYF. CDR3 nucleotides: TGTGCCAGCTCACCACTGGCTCGTCAAGAGACCCAGTACTTC.

This clonotype was detected many times. J is TRBJ2-3 and V is TRBV28; D remains ambiguous. CDR3 length equals 16 residues. CDR1 is MDHEN and CDR2 is SYDVKM in the germline V gene. V lost 3 bases, J lost 0 bases, and 13 bases lay in between. CDR3 amino acids: CASSFPLASSTDTQYF. The CDR3 DNA follows: TGTGCCAGCAGTTTCCCCTTGGCCTCTAGCACAGATACGCAGTATTTT.

The rearrangement joins TRBV2 to TRBJ2-7; D might be TRBD2 (6 bases). Looked up from germline, CDR1 is SNHLY and CDR2 is FYNNEI. The CDR3 is made up of 12 amino acids. V was pared by 9 bases and J by 6 bases, with 15 bases between. CDR3: CARREGGGEQYF. The CDR3 region has the DNA TGTGCCAGACGAGAGGGAGGCGGCGAGCAGTACTTC.

A few counts support this clonotype. The chain recombines TRBV19 with TRBJ2-2, with 8 bases lining up with TRBD1. Unmatched junction bases numbered 5, after V lost 8 bases and J lost 0 bases. The germline CDR1 and CDR2 sequences are LNHDA and SQIVND (reference sequence). The length of the CDR3 is 15 residues. The DNA for the CDR3 is TGTGCCAGTTTCCAGGGGGCGGCGAACACCGGGGAGCTGTTTTTT. This codes for CASFQGAANTGELFF.

The J gene is TRBJ2-1, the V gene TRBV10-3; 10 bases align to TRBD2. Germline CDR1 is ENHRY and CDR2 is SYGVKD. V was pared by 0 bases and J by 3 bases, with 2 bases of the junction left unmatched. The length of the CDR3 is 16 residues. The CDR3 here is CAISESGLADYNEQFF. CDR3 nucleotides: TGTGCCATCAGTGAGTCAGGACTAGCGGACTACAATGAGCAGTTCTTC.

This clonotype was detected ten times or more. The chain recombines TRBV12-3 or TRBV12-4 with TRBJ1-1; TRBD1 matches at 12 bases. This CDR3 has 13 amino acids. The V and J ends lost 8 bases and 5 bases, in that order; junction bases with no gene match: 3. CDR3 amino acids: CASGGQGATEAFF. The CDR3 DNA follows: TGTGCCAGCGGGGGACAGGGGGCGACTGAAGCTTTCTTT.

This clonotype appeared many times. The V call is TRBV19, the J call TRBJ2-1, with D possibly being TRBD2 (6 bases). Trimming took 3 bases from V and 5 from J, leaving 17 bases between them. CDR3 size: 16 residues. Germline CDR1 reads LNHDA; CDR2 reads SQIVND (reference sequence). The CDR3: CASSILGRDGHNEQFF. For the CDR3, the DNA is TGTGCCAGTAGTATCCTGGGGCGGGACGGTCACAATGAGCAGTTCTTC.

This clonotype was detected many times. The V and J genes are TRBV7-8 and TRBJ2-7; D is unclear. V lost 2 bases to trimming and J lost 2 bases, with 19 bases between them. CDR3 length: 17 residues. CDR1 and CDR2 from the germline V gene are SGHVS and FQNEAQ. The chain's CDR3 is CASSLRVGGPAAYEQYV. CDR3 coding DNA: TGTGCCAGCAGCTTAAGGGTTGGTGGACCCGCGGCCTACGAGCAGTACGTC.

At least ten counts were recorded for this clonotype. V gene TRBV12-3 or TRBV12-4 combines with J gene TRBJ1-2, with TRBD1 matching 8 bases. There are 13 residues in the CDR3. Trimming took 1 base from V and 8 from J; bases not matched to a gene: 3. The CDR3 sequence: CASSLGSGGGYTF. The CDR3 DNA follows: TGTGCCAGCAGTTTAGGTTCAGGGGGCGGCTACACCTTC.

In its sample, this clonotype was seen many times. The chain is built from TRBV6-1 and TRBJ2-3, with unresolved D. Germline V lookup: CDR1 MNHNS, CDR2 SASEGT. V lost 8 bases and J lost 0, with 12 bases in between. CDR3 length: 14 amino acids. The chain's CDR3 is CASLPRVSTDTQYF. CDR3 bases: TGTGCCAGCCTCCCTCGGGTGAGCACAGATACGCAGTATTTT.

The sample holds a few counts of this clonotype. The genes are TRBV3-1 and TRBJ2-2; tentatively, D is TRBD2 (5 bases). CDR3 length: 18 residues. Germline V gene lookup returns CDR1 LGHDT and CDR2 YNNKEL (reference sequence). V gave up 2 bases and J gave up 0 bases, with 16 bases separating them. CDR3 bases: TGTGCCAGCAGCCAAATAACCCAAAGCGGTACGAACACCGGGGAGCTGTTTTTT. The encoded protein is CASSQITQSGTNTGELFF.

This clonotype came up a few times. The V gene is TRBV6-5, the J gene TRBJ1-1; perhaps TRBD1 as D (5 bases). This CDR3 has 14 residues. V lost 4 bases and J 4 bases, leaving 13 bases between the germline ends. Germline V CDR1 and CDR2: MNHEY, SVGAGI. This chain's CDR3 is CASSSSQGGTEAFF. The CDR3 DNA reads TGTGCCAGCAGTTCCTCTCAGGGCGGCACTGAAGCTTTCTTT.

Ten or more counts support this clonotype. The chain carries TRBV6-1 and TRBJ1-3, with D tentatively TRBD1 (5 bases). Trimming shortened V by 5 bases and J by 0 bases, and 14 bases separated the two germline ends. The CDR3 has 16 amino acids. Germline CDR1 and CDR2: MNHNS and SASEGT. The CDR3 DNA reads as TGTGCCAGCAGTAGGGGAGATTCCCCCTCTGGAAACACCATATATTTT. Amino acid sequence: CASSRGDSPSGNTIYF.

This clonotype showed up just a few times. In DNA, the CDR3 is TGTGCCAGCAGCGGGACTAGCGGGGCCTACAATGAGCAGTTCTTC. This gives the protein CASSGTSGAYNEQFF. J is TRBJ2-1 and V is TRBV5-4; TRBD2 agrees at 13 bases. Germline trimming cut 4 bases from V and 2 bases from J; bases unmatched to any gene: 0. This CDR3 contains 15 residues. Germline V gene lookup returns CDR1 SGHNT and CDR2 YYREEE (reference sequence).

The J gene is TRBJ1-1, the V gene TRBV14; D is perhaps TRBD1 (6 bases). The CDR3 runs to 14 residues. CDR1 SGHDN and CDR2 FVKESK come from the germline V gene. Trimming left V 3 bases short and J 3 bases short, with 11 bases between. The CDR3 loop is CASSHTGLDTEAFF. The CDR3, as DNA: TGTGCCAGCAGCCATACAGGGTTGGACACTGAAGCTTTCTTT.

This clonotype was picked up many times. The rearrangement links TRBV30 to TRBJ2-1, with 10 bases identical to TRBD2. V trimming: 6 bases; J trimming: 8 bases; junction bases outside the gene matches: 7. The CDR3 length is 13 residues. Germline values: CDR1 GTSNPN, CDR2 SVGIG (reference sequence). CDR3 region: CACLAGDGYEQFF. DNA for the CDR3: TGTGCCTGTCTAGCGGGAGATGGGTATGAGCAGTTCTTC.

The CDR3 sequence is CASSQPLSLAGASYEQYV. The CDR3, as DNA: TGTGCCAGCAGCCAACCCCTGTCCTTAGCGGGGGCCTCCTACGAGCAGTACGTC. The rearrangement uses TRBV4-2 and TRBJ2-7, with TRBD2 matching over 9 bases. The CDR3 is 18 residues long. Losses at the gene ends were 2 bases for V and 0 bases for J; bases not matched to a gene: 11. Germline V gene data show CDR1 as LGHNA and CDR2 as YNFKEQ.

The table lists this clonotype with many counts. The rearrangement uses TRBV7-9 and TRBJ1-1, with no clear D. CDR1 and CDR2 from the germline V gene are SEHNR and FQNEAQ (reference sequence). V lost 1 base and J 10 bases, leaving 13 bases between the germline ends. The CDR3 consists of 13 residues. The CDR3 loop is CASSLVRLPGAFF. In DNA, the CDR3 is TGTGCCAGCAGCTTAGTAAGGCTCCCAGGAGCTTTCTTT.

This clonotype has a count of ten or more. The J gene is TRBJ2-2, the V gene TRBV29-1; 10 bases match TRBD2. The CDR3 is made up of 16 amino acids. CDR1 is SQVTM and CDR2 is ANQGSEA in the germline V gene. V shed 4 bases, J shed 5 bases, and the junction held 10 bases outside the gene matches. This CDR3 is CSVGTIAGGGTGELFF. The CDR3 DNA is TGCAGCGTTGGAACAATAGCGGGAGGAGGTACCGGGGAGCTGTTTTTT.

This clonotype was seen a few times. The genes are TRBV9 and TRBJ2-7; TRBD2 might be the D (6 bases). CDR3 length: 14 amino acids. The germline V gene encodes CDR1 SGDLS and CDR2 YYNGEE. Deletions cut 3 bases from V and 6 bases from J, with 16 bases between. The CDR3 region has the DNA TGTGCCAGCAGCGCAACTAACCGGGAGTGCGAGCAGTACGTC. Residues: CASSATNRECEQYV.